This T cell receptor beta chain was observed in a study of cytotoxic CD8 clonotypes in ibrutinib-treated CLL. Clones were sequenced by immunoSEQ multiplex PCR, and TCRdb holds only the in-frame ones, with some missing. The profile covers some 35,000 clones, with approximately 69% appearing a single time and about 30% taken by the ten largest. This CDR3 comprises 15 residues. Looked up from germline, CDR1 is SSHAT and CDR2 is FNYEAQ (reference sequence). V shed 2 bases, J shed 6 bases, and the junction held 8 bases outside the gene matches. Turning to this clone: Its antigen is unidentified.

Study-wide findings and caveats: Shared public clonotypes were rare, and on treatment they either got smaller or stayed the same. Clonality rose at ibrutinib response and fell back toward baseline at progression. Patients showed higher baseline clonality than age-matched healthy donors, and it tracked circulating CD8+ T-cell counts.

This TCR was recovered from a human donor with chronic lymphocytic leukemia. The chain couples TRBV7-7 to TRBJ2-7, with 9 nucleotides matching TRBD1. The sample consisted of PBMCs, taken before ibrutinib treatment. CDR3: CASSLSWDRATEQYF. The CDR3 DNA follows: TGTGCCAGCAGCTTATCTTGGGACAGGGCAACCGAGCAGTACTTC.